The 22 T cell receptor beta chains in this list originate from one sample, sequenced in a study of blood T cell repertoires in COVID-19. This table comes from immunoSEQ multiplex PCR, and its TCRdb copy is limited to in-frame clones, with some not included. The sample lists 150,000 or so clones, about nine tenths occurring once. The specimen sequenced was PBMCs or T cells enriched from blood (not recorded which). These receptors all stem from a woman aged 35 to 49 who had been exposed to COVID-19.

The CDR3 spells CASASGTSGRRTSTDTQYF. The CDR3 bases are TGTGCCAGCGCCTCAGGGACTAGCGGGAGGAGGACCAGCACAGATACGCAGTATTTT. This chain connects TRBV9 to TRBJ2-3, with 15 bases matching TRBD2. Trimming removed 7 bases from V and 0 bases from J; junction bases left unmatched: 12. The CDR3 sequence is 19 residues long. Germline V gene sequence: CDR1 SGDLS, CDR2 YYNGEE.

The chain couples TRBV4-1 to TRBJ1-1, with D tentatively TRBD1 (5 bases). CDR3 length: 13 amino acids. Germline V CDR1 and CDR2: MGHRA, YSYEKL. With 0 bases removed from V and 5 bases from J, the gap between germline ends came to 7 bases. In DNA, the CDR3 is TGCGCCAGCAGCCAAGAACAGGCAACTGAAGCTTTCTTT. Encoded protein: CASSQEQATEAFF.

The V and J genes are TRBV28 and TRBJ1-6; possible D gene TRBD1, 5 bases. Germline assignment: CDR1 MDHEN and CDR2 SYDVKM. The CDR3 is 15 residues long. V was trimmed by 2 bases and J by 7 bases, leaving 12 bases between them. The CDR3 spells CASSLNPKGNSPLHF. For the CDR3, the DNA is TGTGCCAGCAGTTTAAACCCTAAGGGGAATTCACCCCTCCACTTT.

V and J are TRBV4-3 and TRBJ2-1; D might be TRBD2 (6 bases). V gave up 0 bases and J gave up 6 bases, with 15 bases separating them. Per the germline V gene, CDR1 is LGHNA and CDR2 is YSLEER. CDR3 length equals 16 residues. For the CDR3, the DNA is TGCGCCAGCAGCCAAGAGCCACTAGCCGTCTCCAATGAGCAGTTCTTC. It codes for CASSQEPLAVSNEQFF.

The chain joins TRBV7-9 to TRBJ2-3, with 8 positions matching TRBD2. The CDR3 is 16 residues long. Unmatched junction bases numbered 8, after V lost 6 bases and J lost 0 bases. The germline V gene encodes CDR1 SEHNR and CDR2 FQNEAQ (reference sequence). The CDR3 DNA is TGTGCCAGCAGGAGGAACGCGGGGGGTAGCACAGATACGCAGTATTTT. The encoded protein is CASRRNAGGSTDTQYF.

V is TRBV4-2 and J is TRBJ1-6; tentative D call: TRBD1 (6 bases). The V end lost 1 base, the J end lost 10 bases, and 14 bases lay between the germline ends. There are 15 residues in the CDR3. CDR1 LGHNA and CDR2 YNFKEQ come from the germline V gene. The CDR3 sequence: CASSQGDTPTSPLHF. The CDR3 DNA is TGTGCCAGCAGCCAAGGGGACACCCCGACCTCACCCCTCCACTTT.

This clone was observed once. The chain joins TRBV6-1 to TRBJ2-3; D perhaps matches TRBD1 (5 bases). Trimming took off 7 bases at V and 4 bases at J, with 15 bases between the two ends. Per the germline V gene, CDR1 is MNHNS and CDR2 is SASEGT. The CDR3 has 14 residues. The CDR3 here is CASNSIQGADTQYF. CDR3 bases: TGTGCCAGCAACTCCATCCAAGGGGCAGATACGCAGTATTTT.

The chain has TRBV18 and TRBJ2-3; 7 positions agree with TRBD1. This CDR3 spans 17 amino acids. The germline gives CDR1 KGHSH, CDR2 LQKENI. V shed 5 bases and J 0 bases; nucleotides not matched to a gene: 11. CDR3 sequence: CASSSRPGTESTDTQYF. CDR3 DNA: TGTGCCAGCTCATCGCGCCCCGGGACAGAAAGCACAGATACGCAGTATTTT.

The chain joins TRBV2 to TRBJ2-1; 15 bases are a match to TRBD2. V lost 4 bases, J lost 0 bases, and 4 bases stayed unmatched. Germline V gene lookup returns CDR1 SNHLY and CDR2 FYNNEI. The CDR3 contains 18 residues. DNA for the CDR3: TGTGCCAGCAGTGGGACTAGCGGGGGGGTGAGCTCCTACAATGAGCAGTTCTTC. Translation gives CASSGTSGGVSSYNEQFF.

The chain joins TRBV18 to TRBJ1-2, with no clear D. This CDR3 has 15 residues. CDR1 is KGHSH and CDR2 is LQKENI in the germline V gene. The ends were cut back, 3 bases at V and 7 bases at J, with 18 bases in the middle. The CDR3 spells CASSPSAGLSPGYTF. CDR3 nucleotides: TGTGCCAGCTCACCCTCAGCAGGTCTCTCCCCTGGCTACACCTTC.

By share, this clone counts as medium-sized (0.01 to 0.1%). V is TRBV29-1 and J is TRBJ2-1, with 9 nucleotides matching TRBD2. The CDR3 contains 19 residues. Germline CDR1 SQVTM, CDR2 ANQGSEA. The V gene end was trimmed by 0 bases and the J gene end by 4 bases; junction bases not matched to a gene: 16. This CDR3 is CSVEEPLGQRGATYNEQFF. The DNA for the CDR3 is TGCAGCGTTGAAGAGCCGCTCGGCCAGCGGGGGGCAACATACAATGAGCAGTTCTTC.

The chain couples TRBV19 to TRBJ1-2; 9 positions agree with TRBD1. Germline values: CDR1 LNHDA, CDR2 SQIVND (reference sequence). Trimming removed 7 bases from V and 5 bases from J; junction bases left unmatched: 8. CDR3 size: 14 residues. The CDR3 DNA follows: TGTGCCAGTACCCAGGGACAGGGATTATATGGCTACACCTTC. This translates into CASTQGQGLYGYTF.

The chain recombines TRBV10-2 with TRBJ2-7, with D possibly TRBD2 on 6 matching bases. The CDR3 runs 15 residues. Germline V gives CDR1 WSHSY, CDR2 SAAADI. V lost 6 bases, J lost 3 bases, and 18 bases lay in between. The DNA of the CDR3 is TGCGCCAGCAGGCAGCCGGGACTCTTATTCTACGAGCAGTACTTC. Translated, it gives CASRQPGLLFYEQYF.

V usage is TRBV14 and J usage is TRBJ1-2, with 7 bases aligning to TRBD1. CDR3 length: 15 amino acids. V dropped 3 bases and J dropped 4; count of bases not matched to a gene: 8. Per the germline V gene, CDR1 is SGHDN and CDR2 is FVKESK. The CDR3 nucleotides are TGTGCCAGCAGCCAGCGACAGGACAGGATCTATGGCTACACCTTC. It codes for CASSQRQDRIYGYTF.

This chain uses TRBV6-5 with TRBJ1-5; no definite D call. V lost 6 bases, J lost 2 bases, and 11 bases lay in between. The CDR3 length is 14 residues. Germline V gene lookup returns CDR1 MNHEY and CDR2 SVGAGI. CDR3 DNA sequence: TGTGCCAGCAGGGCTAGTTGGGGCAATCAGCCCCAGCATTTT. This sequence encodes CASRASWGNQPQHF.

This clone was found a few times. The CDR3 loop is CASSSHRDSQRDTQYF. The CDR3 nucleotides are TGTGCCAGCAGCTCGCACCGGGACTCCCAGAGGGATACGCAGTATTTT. The rearrangement uses TRBV7-6 and TRBJ2-3; maybe TRBD2 (6 bases). Germline CDR1 is SGHVS and CDR2 is FNYEAQ. The length of the CDR3 is 16 residues. Trimming took off 4 bases at V and 6 bases at J, with 20 bases between the two ends.

CDR3 sequence (DNA): TGTGCCAGCAGTTACTCGAGACGGGTTGGGGAAGCTTTCTTT. Its translation is CASSYSRRVGEAFF. V is TRBV6-5 and J is TRBJ1-1; D gene ambiguous. V was trimmed by 0 bases and J by 8 bases, leaving 13 bases between them. This CDR3 is built from 14 residues. Germline CDR1 reads MNHEY; CDR2 reads SVGAGI.

The J gene is TRBJ1-1, the V gene TRBV6-5; the D is unclear. The germline V and J ends were trimmed by 2 bases and 10 bases, with 8 bases remaining between them. The CDR3 sequence is 11 residues long. Germline V CDR1 and CDR2: MNHEY, SVGAGI. The chain's CDR3 is CASSYGGVAFF. The CDR3 DNA is TGTGCCAGCAGTTACGGCGGTGTAGCTTTCTTT.

CDR3 protein: CASSYSGGRETQYF. CDR3 DNA: TGTGCCAGCAGTTACTCCGGCGGGAGAGAGACCCAGTACTTC. V usage is TRBV6-2 or TRBV6-3 and J usage is TRBJ2-5, with 7 bases aligning to TRBD2. The CDR3 runs 14 residues. J was trimmed by 4 bases and V by 0 bases; bases with no gene match: 2. The germline gives CDR1 MNHEY, CDR2 SVGEGT.

As DNA, the CDR3 is TGTGCCAGCAGCTTAGATAGCTGGAATGAGCAGTTCTTC. Translating gives CASSLDSWNEQFF. The chain is built from TRBV7-2 and TRBJ2-1; D remains ambiguous. Trimming stripped 1 base from V and 7 bases from J, with 8 bases between. The CDR3 extends over 13 amino acids. Germline loops: CDR1 SGHTA, CDR2 FQGNSA.

The chain carries TRBV18 and TRBJ1-5, with D unclear. The V gene lost 6 bases and the J gene lost 0 bases, with 12 bases spanning the gap. The CDR3 consists of 15 residues. The germline gives CDR1 KGHSH, CDR2 LQKENI. In nucleotides, the CDR3 is TGTGCCAGCTCTCCGGCCAGGTATAGCAATCAGCCCCAGCATTTT. As protein: CASSPARYSNQPQHF.

The rearrangement uses TRBV9 and TRBJ2-5; 8 nucleotides line up with TRBD2. Losses at the gene ends were 3 bases for V and 0 bases for J; bases not matched to a gene: 7. This CDR3 is built from 16 residues. Germline V gene data show CDR1 as SGDLS and CDR2 as YYNGEE. The CDR3 protein is CASSAGLARYQETQYF. The DNA of the CDR3 is TGTGCCAGCAGCGCCGGACTAGCCCGGTACCAAGAGACCCAGTACTTC.